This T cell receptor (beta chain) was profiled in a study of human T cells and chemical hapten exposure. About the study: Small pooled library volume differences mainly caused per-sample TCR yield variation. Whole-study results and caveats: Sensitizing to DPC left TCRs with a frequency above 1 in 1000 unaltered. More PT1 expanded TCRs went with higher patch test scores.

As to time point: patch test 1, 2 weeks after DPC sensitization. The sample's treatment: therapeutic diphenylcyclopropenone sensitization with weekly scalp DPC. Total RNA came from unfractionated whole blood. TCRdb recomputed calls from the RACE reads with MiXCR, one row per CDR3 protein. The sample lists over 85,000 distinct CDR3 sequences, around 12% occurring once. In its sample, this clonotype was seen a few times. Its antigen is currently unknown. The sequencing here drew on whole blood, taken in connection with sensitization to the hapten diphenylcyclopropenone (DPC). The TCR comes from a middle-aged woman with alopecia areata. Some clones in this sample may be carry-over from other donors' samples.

CDR3: CASSFPQGTSYEQYF. CDR3 bases: TGTGCCAGCAGTTTTCCTCAGGGAACCTCCTACGAGCAGTACTTC. The V gene is TRBV28, the J gene TRBJ2-7; D perhaps matches TRBD1 (5 bases). V was clipped by 3 bases and J by 0 bases, with 12 bases between them. The length of the CDR3 is 15 residues. Germline assignment: CDR1 MDHEN and CDR2 SYDVKM.